This T cell receptor (beta chain) was sequenced in a study of T-cell memory formation after mild COVID-19. Using its own MiXCR run on the 5' RACE reads, TCRdb lists one record per CDR3 protein. The repertoire consists of approximately 260,000 distinct CDR3 sequences, with about a sixth occurring once and the leading ten covering 23%. Ten or more counts support this clonotype. V lost 5 bases to trimming and J lost 6 bases, with 13 bases between them. Per germline, CDR1 SGHTA and CDR2 FQGNSA. The CDR3 extends over 14 amino acids. The specimen sequenced was PBMCs or a T cell subset sorted from them (not recorded which). This chain joins TRBV7-2 and TRBJ2-2, with a tentative D call TRBD2 (6 bases). This clonotype originated in a man aged 18 to 35 who had mild COVID-19 (a few samples of this study predate the infection). Cell type and time point are not known. CDR3 in DNA: TGTGCCAGCAGCCACCTTTGGGGGGCCGGGGAGCTGTTTTTT. This gives the protein CASSHLWGAGELFF.